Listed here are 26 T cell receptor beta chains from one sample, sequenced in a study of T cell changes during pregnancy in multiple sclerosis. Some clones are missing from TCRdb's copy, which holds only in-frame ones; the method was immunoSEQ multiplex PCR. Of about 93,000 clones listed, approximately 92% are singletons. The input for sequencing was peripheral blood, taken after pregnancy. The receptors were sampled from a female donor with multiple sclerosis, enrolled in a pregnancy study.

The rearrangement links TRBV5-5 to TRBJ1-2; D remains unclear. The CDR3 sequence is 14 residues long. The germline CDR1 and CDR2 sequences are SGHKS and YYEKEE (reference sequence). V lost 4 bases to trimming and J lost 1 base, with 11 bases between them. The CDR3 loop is CASSTGGSNYGYTF. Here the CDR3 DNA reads TGTGCCAGCAGCACCGGAGGCAGTAACTATGGCTACACCTTC. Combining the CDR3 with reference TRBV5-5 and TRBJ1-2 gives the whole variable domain DAGVTQSPTHLIKTRGQQVTLRCSPISGHKSVSWYQQVLGQGPQFIFQYYEKEERGRGNFPDRFSARQFPNYSSELNVNALLLGDSALYLCASSTGGSNYGYTFGSGTRLTVV.

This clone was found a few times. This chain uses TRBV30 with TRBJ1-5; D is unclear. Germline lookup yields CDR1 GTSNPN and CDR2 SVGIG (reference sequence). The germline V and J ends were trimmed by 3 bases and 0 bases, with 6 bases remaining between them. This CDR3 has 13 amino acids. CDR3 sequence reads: CAWRRDSNQPQHF. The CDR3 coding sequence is TGTGCCTGGAGGAGAGATAGCAATCAGCCCCAGCATTTT.

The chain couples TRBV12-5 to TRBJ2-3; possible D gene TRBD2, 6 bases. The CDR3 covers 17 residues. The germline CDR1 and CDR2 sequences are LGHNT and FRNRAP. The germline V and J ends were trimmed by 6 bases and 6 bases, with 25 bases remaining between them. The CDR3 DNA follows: TGTGCTAGTGGCTCAGGTGGGGGGACGGTGTTGTCTGATACGCAGTATTTT. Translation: CASGSGGGTVLSDTQYF.

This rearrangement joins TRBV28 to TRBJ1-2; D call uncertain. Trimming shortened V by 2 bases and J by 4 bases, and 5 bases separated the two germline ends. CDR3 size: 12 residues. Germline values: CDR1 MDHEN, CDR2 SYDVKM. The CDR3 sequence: CASSLEGYGYTF. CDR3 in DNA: TGTGCCAGCAGTTTAGAGGGCTATGGCTACACCTTC.

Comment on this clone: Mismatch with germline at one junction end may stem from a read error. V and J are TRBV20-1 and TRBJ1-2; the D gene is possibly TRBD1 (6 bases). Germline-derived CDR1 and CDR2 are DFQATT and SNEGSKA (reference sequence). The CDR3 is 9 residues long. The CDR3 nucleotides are TGCAGTGCCAGTCGGACAGCCGCCTTC. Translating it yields CSASRTAAF.

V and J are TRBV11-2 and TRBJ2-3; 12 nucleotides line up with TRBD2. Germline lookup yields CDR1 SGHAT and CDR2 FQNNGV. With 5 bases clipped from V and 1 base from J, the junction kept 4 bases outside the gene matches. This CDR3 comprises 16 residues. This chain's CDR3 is CASSTWTSGGTDTQYF. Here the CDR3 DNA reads TGTGCCAGCAGCACGTGGACTAGCGGGGGCACAGATACGCAGTATTTT.

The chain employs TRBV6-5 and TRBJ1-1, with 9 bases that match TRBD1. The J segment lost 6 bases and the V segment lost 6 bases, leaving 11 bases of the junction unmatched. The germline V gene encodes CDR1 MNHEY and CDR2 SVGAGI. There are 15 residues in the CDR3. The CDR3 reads CASRNIPGQGAEAFF. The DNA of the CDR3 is TGTGCCAGCAGAAATATTCCGGGACAGGGAGCTGAAGCTTTCTTT.

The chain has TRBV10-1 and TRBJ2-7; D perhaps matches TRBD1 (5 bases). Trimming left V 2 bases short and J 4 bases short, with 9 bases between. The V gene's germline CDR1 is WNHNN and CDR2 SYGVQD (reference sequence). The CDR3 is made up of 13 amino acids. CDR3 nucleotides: TGCGCCAGCAGTGAGCCAGGGCTGTACGAGCAGTACTTC. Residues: CASSEPGLYEQYF.

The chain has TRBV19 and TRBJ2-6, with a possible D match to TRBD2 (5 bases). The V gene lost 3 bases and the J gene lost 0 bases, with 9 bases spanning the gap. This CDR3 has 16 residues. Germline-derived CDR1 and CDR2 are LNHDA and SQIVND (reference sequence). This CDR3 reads CASSIQGSSGANVLTF. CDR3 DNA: TGTGCCAGTAGTATTCAAGGGAGCTCTGGGGCCAACGTCCTGACTTTC.

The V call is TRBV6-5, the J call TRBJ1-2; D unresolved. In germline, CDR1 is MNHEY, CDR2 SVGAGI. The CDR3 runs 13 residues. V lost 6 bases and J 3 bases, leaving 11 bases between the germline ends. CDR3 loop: CASRRATHYGYTF. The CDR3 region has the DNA TGTGCCAGCAGGAGGGCGACCCACTATGGCTACACCTTC.

The chain's CDR3 is CASSGTGVNQPQHF. The CDR3 DNA reads TGTGCCAGCAGTGGAACAGGGGTTAATCAGCCCCAGCATTTT. V usage is TRBV2 and J usage is TRBJ1-5; 7 positions match TRBD1. The CDR3 contains 14 residues. Trimming removed 4 bases from V and 4 bases from J; junction bases left unmatched: 4. In germline, CDR1 is SNHLY, CDR2 FYNNEI.

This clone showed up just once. As DNA, the CDR3 is TGTGCCAGCAGCCCCCAACTAGCGGGGGCGCGTCCGCAGTATTTT. Protein product: CASSPQLAGARPQYF. The chain recombines TRBV7-3 with TRBJ2-3, with 11 bases matching TRBD2. CDR1 and CDR2 (germline): SGHTA, FQGTGA. The V and J ends lost 5 bases and 10 bases, in that order; junction bases with no gene match: 11. CDR3 length equals 15 residues.

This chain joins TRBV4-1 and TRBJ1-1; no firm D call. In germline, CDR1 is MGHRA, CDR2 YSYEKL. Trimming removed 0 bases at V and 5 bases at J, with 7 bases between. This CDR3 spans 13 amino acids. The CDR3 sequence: CASSQDRETEAFF. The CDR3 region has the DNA TGCGCCAGCAGCCAAGATCGGGAGACTGAAGCTTTCTTT.

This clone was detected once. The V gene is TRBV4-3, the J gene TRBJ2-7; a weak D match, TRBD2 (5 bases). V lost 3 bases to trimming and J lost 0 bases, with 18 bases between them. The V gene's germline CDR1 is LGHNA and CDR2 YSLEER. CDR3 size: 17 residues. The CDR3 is CASSQPWPAANSYEQYF. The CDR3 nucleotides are TGCGCCAGCAGCCAGCCCTGGCCAGCGGCGAACTCCTACGAGCAGTACTTC.

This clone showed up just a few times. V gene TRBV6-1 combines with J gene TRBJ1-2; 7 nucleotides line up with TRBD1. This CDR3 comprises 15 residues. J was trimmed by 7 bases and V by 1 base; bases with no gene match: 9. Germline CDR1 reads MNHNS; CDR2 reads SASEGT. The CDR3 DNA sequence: TGTGCCAGCAGTGAAGGGAGGACAGGAGGTAGTGGCTACACCTTC. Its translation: CASSEGRTGGSGYTF.

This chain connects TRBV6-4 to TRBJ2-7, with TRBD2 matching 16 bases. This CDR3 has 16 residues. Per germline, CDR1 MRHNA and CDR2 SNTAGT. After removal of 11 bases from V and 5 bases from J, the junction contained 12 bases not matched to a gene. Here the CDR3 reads CAEGLAGGPRCDEQYF. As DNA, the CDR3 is TGTGCCGAGGGACTAGCGGGAGGGCCCCGGTGCGACGAGCAGTACTTC.

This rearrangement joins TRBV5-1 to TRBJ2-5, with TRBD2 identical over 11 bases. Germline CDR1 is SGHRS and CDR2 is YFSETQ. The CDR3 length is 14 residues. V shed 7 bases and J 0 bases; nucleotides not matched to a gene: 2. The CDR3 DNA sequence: TGCGCCAGCTCTAGCGGGAGGTACCAAGAGACCCAGTACTTC. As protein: CASSSGRYQETQYF. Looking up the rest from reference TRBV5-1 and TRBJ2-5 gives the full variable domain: KAGVTQTPRYLIKTRGQQVTLSCSPISGHRSVSWYQQTPGQGLQFLFEYFSETQRNKGNFPGRFSGRQFSNSRSEMNVSTLELGDSALYLCASSSGRYQETQYFGPGTRLLVL.

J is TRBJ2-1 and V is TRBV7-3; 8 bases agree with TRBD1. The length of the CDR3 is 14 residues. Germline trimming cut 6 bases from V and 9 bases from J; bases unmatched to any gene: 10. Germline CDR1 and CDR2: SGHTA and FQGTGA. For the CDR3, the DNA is TGTGCCAGCAGTTCGGACAGGGTAGGGAGTGAGCAGTTCTTC. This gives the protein CASSSDRVGSEQFF.

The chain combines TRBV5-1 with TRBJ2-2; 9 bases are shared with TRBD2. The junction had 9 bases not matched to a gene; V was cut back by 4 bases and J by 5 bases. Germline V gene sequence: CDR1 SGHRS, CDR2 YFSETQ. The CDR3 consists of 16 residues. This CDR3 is CASSPLAGGRTGELFF. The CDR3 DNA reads TGCGCCAGCAGCCCGCTGGCGGGGGGGAGAACCGGGGAGCTGTTTTTT.

The DNA for the CDR3 is TGTGCCAGCAGCTTCGAGACAGGGGGTGAAAAACTGTTTTTT. It translates to CASSFETGGEKLFF. The J gene is TRBJ1-4, the V gene TRBV5-4, with TRBD1 identical over 9 bases. The CDR3 length is 14 residues. The germline V gene has CDR1 SGHNT and CDR2 YYREEE (reference sequence). J gave up 7 bases and V 2 bases, and 3 bases lay outside the gene matches.

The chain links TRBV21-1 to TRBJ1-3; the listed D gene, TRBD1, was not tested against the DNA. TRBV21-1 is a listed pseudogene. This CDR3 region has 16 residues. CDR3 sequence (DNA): TGTGCCAGCAGTTTCGTACAGGGGGCGAAGAGAAACACCATATATTTT. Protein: CASSFVQGAKRNTIYF.

The CDR3 region is CASSSGAEAFF. CDR3 nucleotide sequence: TGTGCCAGCAGCTCAGGGGCTGAAGCTTTCTTT. J is TRBJ1-1 and V is TRBV7-3; TRBD1 is a possible D gene (6 bases). The length of the CDR3 is 11 residues. V lost 4 bases and J 6 bases, leaving 6 bases between the germline ends. In germline, CDR1 is SGHTA, CDR2 FQGTGA. The complete variable domain, with remaining parts taken from reference TRBV7-3 and TRBJ1-1, reads GAGVSQTPSNKVTEKGKYVELRCDPISGHTALYWYRQSLGQGPEFLIYFQGTGAADDSGLPNDRFFAVRPEGSVSTLKIQRTERGDSAVYLCASSSGAEAFFGQGTRLTVV.

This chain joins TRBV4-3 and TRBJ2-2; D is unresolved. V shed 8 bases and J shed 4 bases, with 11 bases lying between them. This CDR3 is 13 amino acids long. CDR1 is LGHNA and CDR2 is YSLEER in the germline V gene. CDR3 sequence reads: CASPDPGTGELFF. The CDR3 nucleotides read TGCGCCAGCCCAGACCCGGGCACCGGGGAGCTGTTTTTT.

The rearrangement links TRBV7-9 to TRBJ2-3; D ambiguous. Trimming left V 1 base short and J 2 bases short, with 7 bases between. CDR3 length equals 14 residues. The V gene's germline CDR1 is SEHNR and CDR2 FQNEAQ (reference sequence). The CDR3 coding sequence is TGTGCCAGCAGCTTAGAACTCCTCACAGATACGCAGTATTTT. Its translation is CASSLELLTDTQYF. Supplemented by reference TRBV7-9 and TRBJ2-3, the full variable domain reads DTGVSQNPRHKITKRGQNVTFRCDPISEHNRLYWYRQTLGQGPEFLTYFQNEAQLEKSRLLSDRFSAERPKGSFSTLEIQRTEQGDSAMYLCASSLELLTDTQYFGPGTRLTVL.

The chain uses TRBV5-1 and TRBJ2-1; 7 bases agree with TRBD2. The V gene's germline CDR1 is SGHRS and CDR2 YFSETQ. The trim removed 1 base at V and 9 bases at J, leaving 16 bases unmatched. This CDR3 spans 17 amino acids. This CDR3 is CASSLKLTGAGTGEQFF. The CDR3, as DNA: TGCGCCAGCAGCTTGAAGCTTACGGGAGCGGGAACAGGTGAGCAGTTCTTC. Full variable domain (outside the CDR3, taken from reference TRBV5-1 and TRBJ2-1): KAGVTQTPRYLIKTRGQQVTLSCSPISGHRSVSWYQQTPGQGLQFLFEYFSETQRNKGNFPGRFSGRQFSNSRSEMNVSTLELGDSALYLCASSLKLTGAGTGEQFFGPGTRLTVL.

CDR3 DNA sequence: TGTGCCAGCAGTCGTACTCTAAAGGAGACCCAGTACTTC. It codes for CASSRTLKETQYF. This rearrangement joins TRBV11-3 to TRBJ2-5; unclear D gene. Germline CDR1 and CDR2: SGHNT and YENEEA. The CDR3 is 13 residues long. The germline V and J ends were trimmed by 6 bases and 5 bases, with 13 bases remaining between them.